These T cell receptor beta chains were read from a single sample in a study of vaccination and CD4 T cells after COVID-19. The antigens for these receptors are not known. TCRdb analysed the PCR reads with MiXCR anew, one entry per CDR3 protein. The sample yields roughly 14,000 distinct CDR3 sequences, under 25% seen once. The sample consisted of cultured CD4+ T cells from blood. The receptors were sampled from a human donor with COVID-19. The CDR3 runs from the conserved cysteine through the conserved F or W. The D gene is left open where the match is weak. Size values are once, few and many counts, or a class for expanded clones, and some rows have none.

V gene,D gene,clone size,J gene,CDR3 protein,CDR3 DNA
TRBV11-2,-,-,TRBJ1-4,CASSLVMGNEKLFF,TGTGCCAGCAGCTTAGTAATGGGGAACGAAAAACTGTTTTTT
TRBV6-2/TRBV6-3,-,-,TRBJ1-1,CASRLHTSHTEAFF,TGTGCCAGCAGATTACACACATCGCACACTGAAGCTTTCTTT
TRBV20-1,-,medium-sized,TRBJ1-6,CSAVRGLANSPLHF,TGCAGTGCTGTTCGGGGTCTGGCGAATTCACCCCTCCACTTT
TRBV20-1,-,few,TRBJ1-2,CSARVTANYGYTF,TGCAGTGCTAGGGTGACAGCTAACTATGGCTACACCTTC
TRBV20-1,-,few,TRBJ1-5,CSAPRSGDQPQHF,TGCAGTGCCCCCCGGTCAGGGGATCAGCCCCAGCATTTT
TRBV20-1,-,medium-sized,TRBJ1-6,CSARDPGQINSPLHF,TGCAGTGCTAGAGATCCCGGACAGATTAATTCACCCCTCCACTTT
TRBV20-1,-,-,TRBJ2-7,CSAQINYEQYF,TGCAGTGCTCAAATTAACTACGAGCAGTACTTC
TRBV15,-,medium-sized,TRBJ1-1,CATSRDGLGTEAFF,TGTGCCACCAGCAGAGATGGGTTGGGGACTGAAGCTTTCTTT
TRBV6-1,-,-,TRBJ2-3,CASNTRRGRGGLADTQYF,TGTGCCAGCAATACGCGCCGAGGTAGGGGGGGCCTGGCAGATACGCAGTATTTT
TRBV4-1,-,few,TRBJ1-1,CASRLGQPNTEAFF,TGCGCCAGCAGGTTGGGGCAACCGAACACTGAAGCTTTCTTT
TRBV19,TRBD1,medium-sized,TRBJ1-2,CASSTDRGHGYTF,TGTGCCAGTAGTACGGACAGGGGGCATGGCTACACCTTC
TRBV6-1,TRBD1,-,TRBJ1-2,CASVKDRNYYGYTF,TGTGCCAGCGTCAAGGACAGGAACTACTATGGCTACACCTTC
TRBV2,TRBD1,-,TRBJ2-6,CASTPGQGATGANVLTF,TGTGCCAGCACTCCGGGACAGGGGGCCACTGGGGCCAACGTCCTGACTTTC
TRBV24-1,TRBD1,few,TRBJ2-3,CATSDAGTGGVDTQYF,TGTGCCACCAGTGACGCAGGGACAGGGGGCGTAGATACGCAGTATTTT
TRBV5-1,TRBD1,-,TRBJ1-1,CASSSTGTGTTEAFF,TGCGCCAGCAGCTCTACGGGGACAGGAACAACTGAAGCTTTCTTT
TRBV5-1,TRBD1,-,TRBJ2-3,CASSLADRGRTDTQYF,TGCGCCAGCAGCTTGGCCGACAGGGGGCGGACAGATACGCAGTATTTT
TRBV7-9,-,few,TRBJ2-5,CASSFPGGRETQYF,TGTGCCAGCAGCTTCCCAGGGGGGAGGGAGACCCAGTACTTC
TRBV6-5,-,-,TRBJ2-7,CASSYSKTRDTPYEQYF,TGTGCCAGCAGTTACTCAAAGACCCGGGACACCCCCTACGAGCAGTACTTC
TRBV10-3,TRBD2,few,TRBJ2-3,CAIREVSGGITDTQYF,TGTGCCATCAGGGAAGTCAGCGGGGGTATAACAGATACGCAGTATTTT
TRBV6-1,TRBD1,-,TRBJ1-1,CATTGTGRTEAFF,TGTGCCACCACCGGGACAGGAAGGACTGAAGCTTTCTTT
TRBV19,-,-,TRBJ1-5,CASRIRGGGLQPQHF,TGTGCCAGTCGGATCCGTGGTGGGGGTCTCCAGCCCCAGCATTTT
TRBV7-2,-,-,TRBJ1-1,CASRDRGSNTEAFF,TGTGCCAGCAGGGATAGGGGATCGAACACTGAAGCTTTCTTT